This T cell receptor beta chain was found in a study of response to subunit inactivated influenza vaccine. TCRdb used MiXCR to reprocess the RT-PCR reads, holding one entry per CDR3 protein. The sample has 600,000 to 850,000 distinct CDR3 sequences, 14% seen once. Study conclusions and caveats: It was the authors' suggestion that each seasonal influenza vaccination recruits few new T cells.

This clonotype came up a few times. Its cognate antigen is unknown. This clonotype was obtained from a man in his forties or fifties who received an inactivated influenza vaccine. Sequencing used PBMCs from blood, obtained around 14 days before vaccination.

The CDR3 sequence is CASSLGASGGSPSTDTQYF. CDR3 coding DNA: TGTGCCAGCAGCCTAGGTGCTAGCGGGGGTTCTCCTAGCACAGATACGCAGTATTTT. This chain joins TRBV28 and TRBJ2-3, with 10 bases lining up with TRBD2. The CDR3 is made up of 19 amino acids. The germline gives CDR1 MDHEN, CDR2 SYDVKM. V lost 6 bases and J lost 0; bases outside the gene matches: 15.